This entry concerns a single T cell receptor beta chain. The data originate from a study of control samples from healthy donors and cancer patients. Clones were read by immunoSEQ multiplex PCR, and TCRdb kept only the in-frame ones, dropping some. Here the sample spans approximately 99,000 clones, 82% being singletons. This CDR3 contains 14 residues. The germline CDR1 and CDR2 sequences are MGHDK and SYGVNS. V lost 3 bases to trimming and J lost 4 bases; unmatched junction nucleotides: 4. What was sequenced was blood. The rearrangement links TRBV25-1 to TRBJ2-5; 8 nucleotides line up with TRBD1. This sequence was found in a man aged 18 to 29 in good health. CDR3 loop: CASSERRGRETQYF. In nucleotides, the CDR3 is TGTGCCAGCAGTGAGCGCAGGGGGCGAGAGACCCAGTACTTC.